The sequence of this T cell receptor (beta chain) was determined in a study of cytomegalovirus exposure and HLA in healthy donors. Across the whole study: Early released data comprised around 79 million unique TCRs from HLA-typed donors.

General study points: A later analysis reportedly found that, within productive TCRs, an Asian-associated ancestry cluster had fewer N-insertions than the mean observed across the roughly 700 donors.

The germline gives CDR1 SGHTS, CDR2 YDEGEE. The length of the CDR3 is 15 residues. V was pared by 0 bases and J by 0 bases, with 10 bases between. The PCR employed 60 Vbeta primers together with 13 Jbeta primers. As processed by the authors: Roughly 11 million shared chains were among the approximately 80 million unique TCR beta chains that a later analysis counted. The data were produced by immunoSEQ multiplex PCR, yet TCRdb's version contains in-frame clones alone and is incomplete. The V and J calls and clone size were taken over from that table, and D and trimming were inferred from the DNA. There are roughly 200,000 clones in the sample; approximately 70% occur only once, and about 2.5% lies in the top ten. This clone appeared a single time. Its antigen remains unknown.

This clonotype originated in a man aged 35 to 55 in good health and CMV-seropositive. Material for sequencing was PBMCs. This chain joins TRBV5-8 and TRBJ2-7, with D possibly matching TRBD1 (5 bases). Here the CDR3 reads CASSLAGQGSYEQYF. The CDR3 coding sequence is TGTGCCAGCAGCTTGGCCGGTCAGGGCTCCTACGAGCAGTACTTC.